This T cell receptor (beta chain) was documented in a study of T cells after yellow fever vaccination. TCRdb re-called the 5' RACE reads with MiXCR, one entry per CDR3 protein. The table has under 55,000 distinct CDR3 sequences, more than 6.5% seen once; the top ten hold roughly 24%. This clonotype was counted many times. Sample: CD8+ T cells not binding an NS4B(214-222) dextramer, sorted from PBMCs, taken approximately 47 days after the first yellow fever vaccination. The receptor was isolated from a man aged 18 to 29 who received the YFV17D yellow fever vaccine.

In DNA form, the CDR3 reads TGTGCCAGCAGCCGTTATTCAACCGGACGAGGGTACAATGAGCAGTTCTTC. This encodes CASSRYSTGRGYNEQFF. The chain has TRBV7-6 and TRBJ2-1; perhaps TRBD2 as D (5 bases). V lost 5 bases and J 4 bases, leaving 21 bases between the germline ends. The CDR3 totals 17 residues. Germline V gene data show CDR1 as SGHVS and CDR2 as FNYEAQ.